A selection of T cell receptor beta chains follows, all from one sample in a study of blood T cell repertoires in COVID-19. Sequencing used immunoSEQ multiplex PCR; TCRdb keeps in-frame clones, though not all of them. In the table there are tens of thousands of clones, approximately 90% of which are singletons. Sequenced sample: peripheral blood. These receptors originate from a woman at least 80 years old with acute or convalescent COVID-19. Both conserved end residues are part of each CDR3. Each record gives: J gene, D gene, clone size, V gene, CDR3 DNA, CDR3 protein. A D gene is named only where the DNA matches it firmly. Where a row states a size, it is once, few, many or the class of an expanded clone; other rows omit it.

J gene: TRBJ2-7; D gene: NA; clone size: NA; V gene: TRBV2; CDR3 DNA: TGTGCCAGCAGTGATGAACAGTTAAAAGCCTACGAGCAGTACTTC; CDR3 protein: CASSDEQLKAYEQYF
J gene: TRBJ2-2; D gene: NA; clone size: NA; V gene: TRBV6-4; CDR3 DNA: TGTGCCAGCACCCCGAGGGGGGGAGGCGGGGAGCTGTTTTTT; CDR3 protein: CASTPRGGGGELFF
J gene: TRBJ2-7; D gene: NA; clone size: NA; V gene: TRBV5-1; CDR3 DNA: TGCGCCAGCAGCTTGGTACAGGGAATGTACGAGCAGTACTTC; CDR3 protein: CASSLVQGMYEQYF
J gene: TRBJ2-2; D gene: TRBD2; clone size: NA; V gene: TRBV5-1; CDR3 DNA: TGCGCCAGCAGCTTGGTCGGGGGGAACCTCGACACCGGGGAGCTGTTTTTT; CDR3 protein: CASSLVGGNLDTGELFF
J gene: TRBJ1-5; D gene: NA; clone size: NA; V gene: TRBV5-6; CDR3 DNA: TGTGCCAGCAGCTTCTCCAAGGGGGGGTTCAATCAGCCCCAGCATTTT; CDR3 protein: CASSFSKGGFNQPQHF
J gene: TRBJ2-7; D gene: TRBD1; clone size: NA; V gene: TRBV29-1; CDR3 DNA: TGCAGCGTTGGGACCGGGACAGGTACCTACGAGCAGTACTTC; CDR3 protein: CSVGTGTGTYEQYF
J gene: TRBJ1-2; D gene: TRBD1; clone size: NA; V gene: TRBV18; CDR3 DNA: TGTGCCAGCTCACCAACAGGGGTCTATGGCTACACCTTC; CDR3 protein: CASSPTGVYGYTF
J gene: TRBJ2-1; D gene: TRBD1; clone size: NA; V gene: TRBV5-8; CDR3 DNA: TGTGCCAGCAGGGGACAGGGGTTCAATGAGCAGTTCTTC; CDR3 protein: CASRGQGFNEQFF
J gene: TRBJ2-7; D gene: TRBD2; clone size: NA; V gene: TRBV14; CDR3 DNA: TGTGCCAGCAGTCCGAGCGGGGTCTACGAGCAGTACTTC; CDR3 protein: CASSPSGVYEQYF
J gene: TRBJ1-1; D gene: NA; clone size: NA; V gene: TRBV3-1/TRBV3-2; CDR3 DNA: TGTGCCAGCAGCCAAGAACCGGGTCGGGGCACTGAAGCTTTCTTT; CDR3 protein: CASSQEPGRGTEAFF
J gene: TRBJ2-2; D gene: TRBD1; clone size: NA; V gene: TRBV5-4; CDR3 DNA: TGTGCCAGCAGCTTGGTAGGACAGGAGAACACCGGGGAGCTGTTTTTT; CDR3 protein: CASSLVGQENTGELFF
J gene: TRBJ1-3; D gene: NA; clone size: NA; V gene: TRBV11-2; CDR3 DNA: TGTGCCAGCAGCTTAAGCGACGCCGGAAACACCATATATTTT; CDR3 protein: CASSLSDAGNTIYF
J gene: TRBJ2-3; D gene: NA; clone size: NA; V gene: TRBV9; CDR3 DNA: TGTGCCAGCAGCGTAGATGTCAGGGTCACAGATACGCAGTATTTT; CDR3 protein: CASSVDVRVTDTQYF
J gene: TRBJ1-6; D gene: TRBD1; clone size: once; V gene: TRBV19; CDR3 DNA: TGTGCCAGTAGTGCCCGGGACAGGTCACGGAATTCACCCCTCCACTTT; CDR3 protein: CASSARDRSRNSPLHF
J gene: TRBJ1-5; D gene: NA; clone size: large; V gene: TRBV19; CDR3 DNA: TGTGCCAGTAGTGCGGGAGTCCGGCAGCCCCAGCATTTT; CDR3 protein: CASSAGVRQPQHF
J gene: TRBJ1-2; D gene: NA; clone size: NA; V gene: TRBV3-1/TRBV3-2; CDR3 DNA: TGTGCCAGCAGCCAAGAGGGGGCGCGGAGCTATGGCTACACCTTC; CDR3 protein: CASSQEGARSYGYTF
J gene: TRBJ1-2; D gene: NA; clone size: NA; V gene: TRBV5-1; CDR3 DNA: TGCGCCAGCAGCTCTGGACAGAAAAGTTATGGCTACACCTTC; CDR3 protein: CASSSGQKSYGYTF
J gene: TRBJ1-6; D gene: NA; clone size: NA; V gene: TRBV27; CDR3 DNA: TGTGCCAGCAGTTTACAGGGATGGGGCTCACCCCTCCACTTT; CDR3 protein: CASSLQGWGSPLHF
J gene: TRBJ2-1; D gene: TRBD2; clone size: NA; V gene: TRBV7-2; CDR3 DNA: TGTGCCAGCAGCTTCAGCGGGGTTACCTACAATGAGCAGTTCTTC; CDR3 protein: CASSFSGVTYNEQFF
J gene: TRBJ2-2; D gene: NA; clone size: NA; V gene: TRBV2; CDR3 DNA: TGTGCCAGCGACCCCGCAGGGAACACCGGGGAGCTGTTTTTT; CDR3 protein: CASDPAGNTGELFF
J gene: TRBJ2-7; D gene: NA; clone size: NA; V gene: TRBV5-8; CDR3 DNA: TGTGCCAGCAGCTTAGTAGGGAGTTGGGCATACGAGCAGTACTTC; CDR3 protein: CASSLVGSWAYEQYF
J gene: TRBJ1-2; D gene: TRBD1; clone size: once; V gene: TRBV7-2; CDR3 DNA: TGTGCCAGCAGCTTAGGGACAGGGGGTCGTTTGTTCGGCTACACCTTC; CDR3 protein: CASSLGTGGRLFGYTF
J gene: TRBJ1-3; D gene: NA; clone size: once; V gene: TRBV5-1; CDR3 DNA: TGCGCCAGCAGCCGCGATGACAGTTACTCTGGAAACACCATATATTTT; CDR3 protein: CASSRDDSYSGNTIYF
J gene: TRBJ1-5; D gene: TRBD1; clone size: few; V gene: TRBV6-5; CDR3 DNA: TGTGCCAGCAGTTACTACAGGGGGTCGGATCAGCCCCAGCATTTT; CDR3 protein: CASSYYRGSDQPQHF
J gene: TRBJ2-5; D gene: TRBD2; clone size: NA; V gene: TRBV7-8; CDR3 DNA: TGTGCCAGCAGCCGAGGACTAGCGGGGGATCAAGAGACCCAGTACTTC; CDR3 protein: CASSRGLAGDQETQYF
J gene: TRBJ1-1; D gene: NA; clone size: NA; V gene: TRBV14; CDR3 DNA: TGTGCCAGCAGCCAAGCCCGGGAGGGGCAGAGGACTGAAGCTTTCTTT; CDR3 protein: CASSQAREGQRTEAFF
J gene: TRBJ1-4; D gene: TRBD1; clone size: NA; V gene: TRBV27; CDR3 DNA: TGTGCCAGCAAGGGGCCAGGGACAGGCGCCATTTGGGAAAAACTGTTTTTT; CDR3 protein: CASKGPGTGAIWEKLFF
J gene: TRBJ2-1; D gene: NA; clone size: NA; V gene: TRBV18; CDR3 DNA: TGTGCCAGCTCACGGGTCAATCAAGGGGCGACCACCAATGAGCAGTTCTTC; CDR3 protein: CASSRVNQGATTNEQFF
J gene: TRBJ1-1; D gene: NA; clone size: NA; V gene: TRBV29-1; CDR3 DNA: TGCAGCGTTCCTCCCCCTCTTAACAGGGTAAGGGAGACTGAAGCTTTCTTT; CDR3 protein: CSVPPPLNRVRETEAFF
J gene: TRBJ1-1; D gene: NA; clone size: NA; V gene: TRBV9; CDR3 DNA: TGTGCCAGCAGCGTAGGTTCCGTAGGGGCTGAAGCTTTCTTT; CDR3 protein: CASSVGSVGAEAFF
J gene: TRBJ1-1; D gene: NA; clone size: NA; V gene: TRBV3-1/TRBV3-2; CDR3 DNA: TGTGCCAGCAGCCAGTCCGGGACGGGGGGGACTGAAGCTTTCTTT; CDR3 protein: CASSQSGTGGTEAFF
J gene: TRBJ1-1; D gene: NA; clone size: NA; V gene: TRBV7-6; CDR3 DNA: TGTGCCAGCAGCGTACAGGAGAACACTGAAGCTTTCTTT; CDR3 protein: CASSVQENTEAFF
J gene: TRBJ2-3; D gene: TRBD2; clone size: NA; V gene: TRBV11-2; CDR3 DNA: TGTGCCAGCAGCGGAAGGAGGGGATCTAGCGGGGCTGTAGATACGCAGTATTTT; CDR3 protein: CASSGRRGSSGAVDTQYF
J gene: TRBJ2-1; D gene: TRBD2; clone size: once; V gene: TRBV2; CDR3 DNA: TGTGCCAGCGCTAGCGGGAGTTTAAGTGAGCAGTTCTTC; CDR3 protein: CASASGSLSEQFF
J gene: TRBJ2-7; D gene: NA; clone size: NA; V gene: TRBV6-2/TRBV6-3; CDR3 DNA: TGTGCCAGCAGTAGCGGGTCCTCCCTCTCCTACGAGCAGTACTTC; CDR3 protein: CASSSGSSLSYEQYF
J gene: TRBJ2-1; D gene: TRBD2; clone size: NA; V gene: TRBV2; CDR3 DNA: TGTGCCAGCAGTGCCTATGTCGGGAGGTCCTACAATGAGCAGTTCTTC; CDR3 protein: CASSAYVGRSYNEQFF
J gene: TRBJ1-4; D gene: NA; clone size: NA; V gene: TRBV27; CDR3 DNA: TGTGCCAGCAGTTTATTGGGGGTGGGGGGGCGCGGGAATTACGAAAAACTGTTTTTT; CDR3 protein: CASSLLGVGGRGNYEKLFF
J gene: TRBJ2-5; D gene: NA; clone size: NA; V gene: TRBV2; CDR3 DNA: TGTGCCAGCAGGGGCAGCCGGCAAGAGACCCAGTACTTC; CDR3 protein: CASRGSRQETQYF
J gene: TRBJ1-2; D gene: NA; clone size: NA; V gene: TRBV7-8; CDR3 DNA: TGTGCCAGCAGCTTAGTGGACTTAGCGGGGGTTGGCTACATCTTC; CDR3 protein: CASSLVDLAGVGYIF
J gene: TRBJ2-1; D gene: NA; clone size: NA; V gene: TRBV7-8; CDR3 DNA: TGTGCCAGCAGCTCCGGACTAGGGGGGACGATATACAATGAGCAGTTCTTC; CDR3 protein: CASSSGLGGTIYNEQFF
J gene: TRBJ1-3; D gene: NA; clone size: few; V gene: TRBV9; CDR3 DNA: TGTGCCAGCGGGGGAGGAGGTCCTGGAAACACCATATATTTT; CDR3 protein: CASGGGGPGNTIYF
J gene: TRBJ1-2; D gene: TRBD1; clone size: NA; V gene: TRBV7-9; CDR3 DNA: TGTGCCAGCACCAATCCTACTGGGACAGGTTTAGATTACACCTTC; CDR3 protein: CASTNPTGTGLDYTF